This T cell receptor beta chain was identified in a study of T cells in localized non-small cell lung cancer. General study findings and limits: Increased T cell density in blood showed an association with longer overall survival. Compared with tumor, uninvolved adjacent lung displayed greater T cell clonality, ranking highest overall. Only one tumor region went through sequencing, so heterogeneity may still be there. Median detection of top 100 tumor clones in adjacent lung was under 75 clones.

This CDR3 is built from 14 residues. Germline V gene data show CDR1 as LGHNA and CDR2 as YSLEER. Trimming removed 0 bases from V and 7 bases from J, with 12 bases in between. Concerning this clone: The antigen is undetermined.

The protocol was immunoSEQ multiplex PCR, while the TCRdb copy is restricted to in-frame clones and leaves out a portion. The sample lists about 21,000 clones; approximately 90% were seen once. The receptor comes from a male donor aged 60 or over with stage I squamous cell lung carcinoma. Material: peripheral blood, obtained before any cancer treatment. The rearrangement links TRBV4-3 to TRBJ1-2; possibly TRBD1 for D (5 bases). The CDR3 DNA follows: TGCGCCAGCAGCCAAGATCAGGGATTTGGTGGCTACACCTTC. It specifies CASSQDQGFGGYTF.